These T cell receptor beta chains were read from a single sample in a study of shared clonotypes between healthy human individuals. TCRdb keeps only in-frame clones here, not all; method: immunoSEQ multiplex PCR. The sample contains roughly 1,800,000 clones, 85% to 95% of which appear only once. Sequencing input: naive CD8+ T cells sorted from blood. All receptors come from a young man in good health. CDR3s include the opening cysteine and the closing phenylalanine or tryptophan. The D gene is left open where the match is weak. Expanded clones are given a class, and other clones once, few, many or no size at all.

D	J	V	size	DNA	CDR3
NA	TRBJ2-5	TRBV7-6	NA	TGTGCCACAGGGAACGCGGGGTTGGATGAGACCCAGTACTTC	CATGNAGLDETQYF
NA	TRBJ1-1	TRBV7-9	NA	TGTGCCAGCAGCCCTGACACCTTCTTT	CASSPDTFF
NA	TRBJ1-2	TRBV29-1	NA	TGCAGCGTTGAAGCGCCTCAACGCGGTTGGGGATATGGCTACACCTTC	CSVEAPQRGWGYGYTF
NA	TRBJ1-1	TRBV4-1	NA	TGCGCCAGCAGCCACTCCGACGATAATGAAGCTTTCTTT	CASSHSDDNEAFF
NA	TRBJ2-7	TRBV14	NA	TGTGCCAGCAGCTTACAGGGGACTCCCGCCTACGAGCAGTACTTC	CASSLQGTPAYEQYF
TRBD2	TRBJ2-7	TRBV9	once	TGTGCCAGCAGCGTAGCCTCTAGCGGATACGAGCAGTACTTC	CASSVASSGYEQYF
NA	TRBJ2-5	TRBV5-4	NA	TGTGCCAGCAGCTTGGAAGCAGCAGAGACCCAGTACTTC	CASSLEAAETQYF
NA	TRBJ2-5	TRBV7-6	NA	TGTGCCAGCAGCTTAAGCGGTTATCAGACCCAGTACTTC	CASSLSGYQTQYF
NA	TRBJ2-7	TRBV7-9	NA	TGTGCCAGCAGCTTATGGTTGGACGGCTCCTACGAGCAGTACTTC	CASSLWLDGSYEQYF
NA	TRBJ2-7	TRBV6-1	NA	TGTGCCAGCAGTGAAGGGGGGGACAGCTCCTACGAGCAGTACTTC	CASSEGGDSSYEQYF
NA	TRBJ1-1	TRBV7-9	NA	TGTGCCAGCAGCTTAGCGCTGGATCGGATAGGTTCGAACACTGAAGCTTTCTTT	CASSLALDRIGSNTEAFF
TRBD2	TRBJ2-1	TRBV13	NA	TGTGCCAGCAGCTTAGAAATAGCGGGGGGGCCCAGCTCCTACAATGAGCAGTTCTTC	CASSLEIAGGPSSYNEQFF
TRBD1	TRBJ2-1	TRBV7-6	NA	TGTGCCAGCAGCTCCGGACAGGGGGCGCAGAATGAGCAGTTCTTC	CASSSGQGAQNEQFF
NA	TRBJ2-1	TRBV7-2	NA	TGTGCCAGCAGCTTAATGGCAGGGGCCAATGAGCAGTTCTTC	CASSLMAGANEQFF
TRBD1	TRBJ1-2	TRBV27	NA	TGTGCCAGCAGTTTCCCACAGGGGAATGGCTACACCTTC	CASSFPQGNGYTF
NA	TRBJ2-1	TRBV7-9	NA	TGTGCCAGCAGCTTTGGAGGGGAAGAGCAGTTCTTC	CASSFGGEEQFF
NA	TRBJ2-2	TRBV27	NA	TGTGCCAGCAGTTTGGCCAGGGGTAACACCGGGGAGCTGTTTTTT	CASSLARGNTGELFF
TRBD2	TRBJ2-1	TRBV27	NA	TGTGCCAGCAGTTTATGGCCCGGGGTGGCTAGCGGGAACGATGAGCAGTTCTTC	CASSLWPGVASGNDEQFF
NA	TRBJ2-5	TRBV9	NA	TGTGCCAGCAGCGTAGACCCCGAAGAGACCCAGTACTTC	CASSVDPEETQYF
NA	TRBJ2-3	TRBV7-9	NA	TGTGCCAGCAGCCCGACGGAATACTTCAGGGTGATAGGAGATACGCAGTATTTT	CASSPTEYFRVIGDTQYF
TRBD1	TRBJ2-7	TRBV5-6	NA	TGTGCCAGCAGCCATACCGACAGGGCCGGCGAGCAGTACTTC	CASSHTDRAGEQYF
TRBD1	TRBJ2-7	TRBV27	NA	TGTGCCAGCAGCCACGGAATGACAGGGAACTTCTACGAGCAGTACTTC	CASSHGMTGNFYEQYF
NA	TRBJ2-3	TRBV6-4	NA	TGTGCCAGCAGTGACCTCCCCCAGACGAGCACAGATACGCAGTATTTT	CASSDLPQTSTDTQYF
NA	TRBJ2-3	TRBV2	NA	TGTGCCAGCAGTGAGGAGGTCTTGGACTTAACTAGCACAGATACGCAGTATTTT	CASSEEVLDLTSTDTQYF
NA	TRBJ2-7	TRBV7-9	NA	TGTGCCAGCAGCCGACAAAGCTACGAGCAGTACTTC	CASSRQSYEQYF
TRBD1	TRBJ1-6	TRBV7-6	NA	TGTGCCAGCAGCTTAGCTGTCTCAGGGGGTTCACCCCTCCACTTT	CASSLAVSGGSPLHF
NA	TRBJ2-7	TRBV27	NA	TGTGCCAGCAGTTTGACCAGGGCCTACGAGCAGTACTTC	CASSLTRAYEQYF
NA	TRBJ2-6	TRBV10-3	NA	TGTGCCATCAGTGAGTCGACAGGGGAGGGAGCTGGGGCCAACGTCCTGACTTTC	CAISESTGEGAGANVLTF
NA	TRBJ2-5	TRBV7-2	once	TGTGCCAGCAGCCCGTGGGGTGGGGAGCAGTACTTC	CASSPWGGEQYF
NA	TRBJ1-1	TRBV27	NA	TGTGCCAGCACCCCTGGGGGGAACACTGAAGCTTTCTTT	CASTPGGNTEAFF
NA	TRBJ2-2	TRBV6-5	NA	TGTGCCAGCAACCAGGCTGGGGCCGGGGAGCTGTTTTTT	CASNQAGAGELFF
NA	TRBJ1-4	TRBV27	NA	TGTGCCAGCAGTTTATTCCCAGGACTGATTAATGAAAAACTGTTTTTT	CASSLFPGLINEKLFF
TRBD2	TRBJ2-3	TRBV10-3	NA	TGTGCCATCAGTGACCCGGGCTTCCTAGCGGGAGGGCCGGTTTCCACAGATACGCAGTATTTT	CAISDPGFLAGGPVSTDTQYF
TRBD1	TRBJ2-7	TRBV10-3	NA	TGTGCCATCAGTGAAACAGGGGGCTACGAGCAGTACTTC	CAISETGGYEQYF
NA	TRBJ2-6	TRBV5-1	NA	TGTGCCAGCAGCTACCTGAGCTCTGGGGCCAACGTCCTGACTTTC	CASSYLSSGANVLTF
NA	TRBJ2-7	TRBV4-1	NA	TGCGCCAGCAGCCAACATCCGGAGGGCTCCTACGAGCAGTACTTC	CASSQHPEGSYEQYF
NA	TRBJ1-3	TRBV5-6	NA	TGTGCCAGCAGCTCGGAGTGGGAAACTGGAAACACCATATATTTT	CASSSEWETGNTIYF
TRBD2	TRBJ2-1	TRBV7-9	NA	TGTGCCAGCAGCTTAGGACTAGCGGGAGGCGGTGAGCAGTTCTTC	CASSLGLAGGGEQFF
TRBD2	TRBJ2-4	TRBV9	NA	TGTGCCAGCAGCGTCGGGACTAGCGGGACCGAAAACATTCAGTACTTC	CASSVGTSGTENIQYF
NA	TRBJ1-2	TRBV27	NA	TGTGCCAGCAGTTTACGGGGGTCTGGTTATGGCTACACCTTC	CASSLRGSGYGYTF
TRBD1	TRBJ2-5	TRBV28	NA	TGTGCCAGCAATCCGACAGGGGAAGAGACCCAGTACTTC	CASNPTGEETQYF
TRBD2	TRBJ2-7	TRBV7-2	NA	TGTGCCAGCAGCTTAGGACTAGCGGGTGAGCAGTACTTC	CASSLGLAGEQYF
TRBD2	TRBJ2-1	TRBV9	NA	TGTGCCAGCAGCGTTGGCGGGAGTTTTGATGAGCAGTTCTTC	CASSVGGSFDEQFF
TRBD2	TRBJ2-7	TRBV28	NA	TGTGCCAGCAGTCCGGGGGGTGACTCCTACGAGCAGTACTTC	CASSPGGDSYEQYF
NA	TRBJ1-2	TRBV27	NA	TGTGCCAGCAGTGTCGGTGGGTCGTCCTATGGCTACACCTTC	CASSVGGSSYGYTF
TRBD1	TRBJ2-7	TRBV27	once	TGTGCCAGCAGTTATATTAACCCAACAGGGGTGTCCTACGAGCAGTACTTC	CASSYINPTGVSYEQYF
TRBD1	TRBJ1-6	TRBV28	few	TGTGCCAGCAGTTCGAGGGACAGGGGGAGGTCACCCCTCCACTTT	CASSSRDRGRSPLHF
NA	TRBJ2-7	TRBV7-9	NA	TGTGCCAGCAGCTCCCCGAAGGACGGTAACTACGAGCAGTACTTC	CASSSPKDGNYEQYF
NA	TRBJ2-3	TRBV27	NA	TGTGCCAGCAGTTTTTTGAGTGGCGGGGCGAGCACAGATACGCAGTATTTT	CASSFLSGGASTDTQYF
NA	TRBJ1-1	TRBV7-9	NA	TGTGCCAGCAGCCACGGGGGACTTGAGGCTGAAGCTTTCTTT	CASSHGGLEAEAFF
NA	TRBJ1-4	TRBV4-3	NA	TGCGCCAGCAGCCAAGATCGTGAGGGGGGCGTGGGTGAAAAACTGTTTTTT	CASSQDREGGVGEKLFF
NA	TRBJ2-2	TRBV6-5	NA	TGTGCCAGCCGGGGCCTGAACACCGGGGAGCTGTTTTTT	CASRGLNTGELFF